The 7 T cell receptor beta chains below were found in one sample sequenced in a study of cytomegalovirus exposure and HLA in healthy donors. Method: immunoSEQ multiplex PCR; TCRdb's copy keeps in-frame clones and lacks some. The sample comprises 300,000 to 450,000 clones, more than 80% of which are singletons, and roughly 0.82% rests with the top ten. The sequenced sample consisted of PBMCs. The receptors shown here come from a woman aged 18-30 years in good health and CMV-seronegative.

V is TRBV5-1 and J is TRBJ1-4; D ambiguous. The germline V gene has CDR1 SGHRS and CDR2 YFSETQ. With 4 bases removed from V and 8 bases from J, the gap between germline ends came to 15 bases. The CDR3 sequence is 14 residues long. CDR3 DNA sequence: TGCGCCAGCAGCGGTGGTAGATCCTCGGAAAAACTGTTTTTT. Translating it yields CASSGGRSSEKLFF.

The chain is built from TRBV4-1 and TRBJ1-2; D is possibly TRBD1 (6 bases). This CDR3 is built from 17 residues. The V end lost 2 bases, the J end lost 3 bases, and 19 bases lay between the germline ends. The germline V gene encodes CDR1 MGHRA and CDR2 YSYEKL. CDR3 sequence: CASSQPRGAQAHYGYTF. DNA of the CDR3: TGCGCCAGCAGCCAACCCCGGGGGGCCCAGGCCCACTATGGCTACACCTTC.

CDR3 amino acids: CASSEGQTKETQYF. The CDR3 DNA follows: TGTGCCAGCAGCGAGGGACAGACTAAAGAGACCCAGTACTTC. V usage is TRBV9 and J usage is TRBJ2-5, with 7 bases identical to TRBD1. The CDR3 is 14 amino acids. V trimming: 3 bases; J trimming: 3 bases; junction bases outside the gene matches: 5. Germline V gene data show CDR1 as SGDLS and CDR2 as YYNGEE. Complete variable domain (other parts from reference TRBV9 and TRBJ2-5): DSGVTQTPKHLITATGQRVTLRCSPRSGDLSVYWYQQSLDQGLQFLIQYYNGEERAKGNILERFSAQQFPDLHSELNLSSLELGDSALYFCASSEGQTKETQYFGPGTRLLVL.

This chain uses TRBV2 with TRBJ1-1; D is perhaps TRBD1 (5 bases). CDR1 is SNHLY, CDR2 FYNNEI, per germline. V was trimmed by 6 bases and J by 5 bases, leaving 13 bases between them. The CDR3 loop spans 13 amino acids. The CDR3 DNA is TGTGCCAGCAGGCTCGAGGGGAGGACTGAAGCTTTCTTT. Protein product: CASRLEGRTEAFF. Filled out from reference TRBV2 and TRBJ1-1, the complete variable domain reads EPEVTQTPSHQVTQMGQEVILRCVPISNHLYFYWYRQILGQKVEFLVSFYNNEISEKSEIFDDQFSVERPDGSNFTLKIRSTKLEDSAMYFCASRLEGRTEAFFGQGTRLTVV.

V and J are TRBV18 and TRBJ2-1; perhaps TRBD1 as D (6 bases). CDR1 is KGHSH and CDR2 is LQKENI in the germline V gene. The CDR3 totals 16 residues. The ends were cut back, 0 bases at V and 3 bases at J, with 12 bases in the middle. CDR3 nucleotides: TGTGCCAGCTCACCACCGATAGGGACAAGCTACAATGAGCAGTTCTTC. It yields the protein CASSPPIGTSYNEQFF.

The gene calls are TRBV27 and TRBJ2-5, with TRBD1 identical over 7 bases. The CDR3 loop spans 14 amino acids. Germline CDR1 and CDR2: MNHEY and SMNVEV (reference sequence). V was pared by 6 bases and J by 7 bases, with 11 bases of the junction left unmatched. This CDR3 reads CASSPGTVIGTQYF. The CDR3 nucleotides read TGTGCCAGCAGCCCCGGGACAGTAATAGGGACCCAGTACTTC.

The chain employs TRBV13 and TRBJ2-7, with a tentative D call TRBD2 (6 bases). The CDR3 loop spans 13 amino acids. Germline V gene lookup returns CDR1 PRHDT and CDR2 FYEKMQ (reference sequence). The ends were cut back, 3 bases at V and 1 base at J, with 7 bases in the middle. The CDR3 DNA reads TGTGCCAGCAGCTTGACTAGGTCCTACGAGCAGTACTTC. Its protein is CASSLTRSYEQYF.